The 19 T cell receptor beta chains given below trace back to one sample, sequenced in a study of cytomegalovirus exposure and HLA in healthy donors. PCR amplification relied on 60 Vbeta primers (plus 13 Jbeta primers). TCRdb's copy holds only in-frame clones and misses some; the assay was immunoSEQ multiplex PCR. The sample lists about 170,000 clones, almost 80% occurring once. The source material was PBMCs. The origin of the receptors is a woman between 45 and 65 years old in good health and CMV-seropositive.

The chain links TRBV28 to TRBJ2-2, with 8 bases aligning to TRBD1. CDR1 is MDHEN and CDR2 is SYDVKM in the germline V gene. The CDR3 sequence is 16 residues long. Trimming cost V 6 bases and J 4 bases; bases outside gene matches: 10. The CDR3 DNA sequence: TGTGCCAGCAGCCCCCCGGACAGGGCGGTCACCGGGGAGCTGTTTTTT. The encoded protein is CASSPPDRAVTGELFF.

The V call is TRBV2, the J call TRBJ2-5; the D is unclear. The V gene's germline CDR1 is SNHLY and CDR2 FYNNEI. Trimming shortened V by 4 bases and J by 6 bases, and 9 bases separated the two germline ends. The CDR3 contains 12 residues. CDR3 in amino acids: CASSGATKTQYF. In nucleotides, the CDR3 is TGTGCCAGCAGTGGGGCCACGAAGACCCAGTACTTC.

The chain links TRBV7-8 to TRBJ2-1, with 10 bases matching TRBD2. In germline, CDR1 is SGHVS, CDR2 FQNEAQ. The CDR3 has 16 residues. V lost 6 bases and J lost 6; bases outside the gene matches: 11. The CDR3 reads CASSSYSGRFGNEQFF. The CDR3 nucleotides read TGTGCCAGCAGTTCATATAGCGGGAGGTTCGGCAATGAGCAGTTCTTC.

The rearrangement links TRBV5-1 to TRBJ1-3; D call uncertain. Trimming took off 2 bases at V and 1 base at J, with 7 bases between the two ends. This CDR3 has 14 amino acids. Germline V gene data show CDR1 as SGHRS and CDR2 as YFSETQ. Here the CDR3 DNA reads TGCGCCAGCAGCTTCGCAGGATCTGGAAACACCATATATTTT. Translation: CASSFAGSGNTIYF.

The gene calls are TRBV6-5 and TRBJ1-6; D ambiguous. Per germline, CDR1 MNHEY and CDR2 SVGAGI. Trimming pared 9 bases from V and 9 bases from J, leaving 12 bases between. The CDR3 has 12 amino acids. The CDR3 sequence is CASGGPPSPLHF. The CDR3 DNA reads as TGTGCCAGTGGCGGGCCACCTTCACCCCTCCACTTT.

The chain couples TRBV7-2 to TRBJ2-3, with 15 bases aligning to TRBD2. The CDR3 is 17 residues long. CDR1 is SGHTA, CDR2 FQGNSA, per germline. V shed 7 bases, J shed 0 bases, and the junction held 5 bases outside the gene matches. The CDR3 sequence is CASTVGLAGGSTDTQYF. The CDR3, as DNA: TGTGCCAGCACAGTGGGACTAGCGGGGGGTAGCACAGATACGCAGTATTTT.

About this clone itself: Other DNA sequences in the sample encode the same CDR3. The rearrangement links TRBV2 to TRBJ2-1; 11 bases line up with TRBD2. This CDR3 comprises 15 residues. V gave up 1 base and J gave up 7 bases; unmatched junction bases: 3. Germline V gene data show CDR1 as SNHLY and CDR2 as FYNNEI. CDR3 DNA sequence: TGTGCCAGCAGTGAAGTAGCGGGGGGGCGGAATGAGCAGTTCTTC. Translation gives CASSEVAGGRNEQFF. The full variable domain, with the rest looked up from reference TRBV2 and TRBJ2-1, is EPEVTQTPSHQVTQMGQEVILRCVPISNHLYFYWYRQILGQKVEFLVSFYNNEISEKSEIFDDQFSVERPDGSNFTLKIRSTKLEDSAMYFCASSEVAGGRNEQFFGPGTRLTVL.

The chain has TRBV7-9 and TRBJ1-2; D not certain. Germline V gives CDR1 SEHNR, CDR2 FQNEAQ (reference sequence). Trimming stripped 4 bases from V and 5 bases from J, with 11 bases between. The CDR3 has 13 amino acids. CDR3 residues: CASSSARLYGYTF. Written as DNA, the CDR3 is TGTGCCAGCAGCTCAGCTAGACTGTATGGCTACACCTTC.

J is TRBJ2-6 and V is TRBV19; weak D call: TRBD2 (5 bases). The CDR3 length is 15 residues. Germline-derived CDR1 and CDR2 are LNHDA and SQIVND (reference sequence). V was trimmed by 6 bases and J by 0 bases, leaving 9 bases between them. The CDR3 protein is CASSLRGSGANVLTF. The CDR3 region has the DNA TGTGCCAGTAGCCTACGGGGCTCTGGGGCCAACGTCCTGACTTTC.

The sample holds one count of this clone. The rearrangement links TRBV5-6 to TRBJ2-5; a possible D gene is TRBD2 (5 bases). Germline V gene data show CDR1 as SGHDT and CDR2 as YYEEEE. V gave up 4 bases and J gave up 2 bases, with 9 bases separating them. The CDR3 is 13 residues long. CDR3 nucleotide sequence: TGTGCCAGCAGCCCGACGGGACAAGAGACCCAGTACTTC. It is translated as CASSPTGQETQYF.

The rearrangement joins TRBV6-1 to TRBJ1-2; possibly TRBD1 for D (5 bases). The CDR3 is 14 residues long. Germline CDR1 MNHNS, CDR2 SASEGT. V lost 6 bases and J 2 bases, leaving 13 bases between the germline ends. The DNA for the CDR3 is TGTGCCAGCAGCGCGGGGCTAGGGAACTATGGCTACACCTTC. It yields the protein CASSAGLGNYGYTF.

The V gene is TRBV27, the J gene TRBJ2-1; D might be TRBD1 (5 bases). This CDR3 is built from 14 residues. Germline V gene data show CDR1 as MNHEY and CDR2 as SMNVEV (reference sequence). Trimming removed 7 bases at V and 1 base at J, with 11 bases between. The CDR3, as DNA: TGTGCCAGCAAGGGGCCCGGTTCCTACAATGAGCAGTTCTTC. This gives the protein CASKGPGSYNEQFF.

The chain couples TRBV7-8 to TRBJ1-1; D is perhaps TRBD1 (5 bases). Germline CDR1 and CDR2: SGHVS and FQNEAQ. The CDR3 covers 16 residues. Trimming left V 4 bases short and J 1 base short, with 16 bases between. The CDR3 loop is CASSSMGRTKNTEAFF. Written as DNA, the CDR3 is TGTGCCAGCAGCTCTATGGGGCGGACCAAGAACACTGAAGCTTTCTTT.

The gene calls are TRBV30 and TRBJ1-2, with D possibly TRBD1 on 5 matching bases. CDR1 GTSNPN and CDR2 SVGIG come from the germline V gene (reference sequence). V was shortened by 0 bases and J by 6 bases, with 11 bases between the two germline ends. The CDR3 sequence is 13 residues long. Here the CDR3 reads CAWSVEGRDGYTF. The CDR3 region has the DNA TGTGCCTGGAGTGTGGAGGGGAGGGATGGCTACACCTTC. The full variable domain, with the rest looked up from reference TRBV30 and TRBJ1-2, is SQTIHQWPATLVQPVGSPLSLECTVEGTSNPNLYWYRQAAGRGLQLLFYSVGIGQISSEVPQNLSASRPQDRQFILSSKKLLLSDSGFYLCAWSVEGRDGYTFGSGTRLTVV.

The V gene is TRBV6-5, the J gene TRBJ2-1; TRBD2 aligns across 9 bases. Germline V gene lookup returns CDR1 MNHEY and CDR2 SVGAGI. This CDR3 has 16 amino acids. With 2 bases clipped from V and 7 bases from J, the junction kept 9 bases outside the gene matches. Here the CDR3 DNA reads TGTGCCAGCAGTTACCGCGGGGGGGCCACGAAAAATGAGCAGTTCTTC. Its translation: CASSYRGGATKNEQFF.

This chain links TRBV5-6 with TRBJ1-1; 7 nucleotides align to TRBD1. V gave up 3 bases and J gave up 5 bases; unmatched junction bases: 10. From germline, CDR1 is SGHDT and CDR2 YYEEEE. The CDR3 length is 15 residues. For the CDR3, the DNA is TGTGCCAGCAGCTCTCCGGTAGGGGGCCATACTGAAGCTTTCTTT. Its protein is CASSSPVGGHTEAFF.

Remarks on this clone: The junction does not match germline at one end; this may be a read error. The gene calls are TRBV4-3 and TRBJ2-7, with D unresolved. There are 14 residues in the CDR3. Germline V gives CDR1 LGHNA, CDR2 YSLEER. DNA for the CDR3: TGCGCCAGCAGCCAAGACTTGAGCTCCTCCGAGCAGTACTTC. The encoded protein is CASSQDLSSSEQYF.

V is TRBV2 and J is TRBJ2-3; D is undetermined. The CDR3 consists of 11 residues. Trimming cost V 6 bases and J 9 bases, with 10 bases left between them. The germline V gene has CDR1 SNHLY and CDR2 FYNNEI. DNA of the CDR3: TGTGCCAGCAGGAGCGCTGAAACGCAGTATTTT. This gives the protein CASRSAETQYF.

This clone has only a few counts. This chain connects TRBV7-9 to TRBJ1-5, with D maybe TRBD1 (5 bases). The CDR3 is 14 residues long. Germline V gene lookup returns CDR1 SEHNR and CDR2 FQNEAQ (reference sequence). With 1 base removed from V and 3 bases from J, the gap between germline ends came to 7 bases. DNA of the CDR3: TGTGCCAGCAGCTTAGGGGGGGTCAATCAGCCCCAGCATTTT. Protein sequence: CASSLGGVNQPQHF.